This T cell receptor beta chain originates from a study of blood T cell repertoires in COVID-19. About the study: Nucleic acid was either cDNA or gDNA, and it came from T cells, B-cell-depleted T cells, or PBMCs.

The germline V gene has CDR1 KGHSH and CDR2 LQKENI. Trimming took off 3 bases at V and 7 bases at J, with 15 bases between the two ends. This CDR3 spans 14 amino acids. Authors' analysis steps: Reference gene primer amplification in the assay estimated nucleated cell counts. Sequencing used immunoSEQ multiplex PCR; TCRdb keeps in-frame clones, though not all of them. Clone size and V and J calls were adopted from that table, with D and trimming inferred from the DNA. This sample yields around 440,000 clones, of which 88% are seen a single time; roughly 12% belongs to the top ten. The clonotype was recovered from a woman aged 45-65 years with COVID-19, enrolled during active disease. Sequenced input: peripheral blood. The rearrangement links TRBV18 to TRBJ1-1; no firm D call. Here the CDR3 DNA reads TGTGCCAGCTCACCTCGCGGGGAGTACGATGAAGCTTTCTTT. Residues: CASSPRGEYDEAFF.